Below, one TCR beta chain is given with its context. This sample is drawn from a study of blood T cell repertoires in COVID-19. In the study overall: Acute and convalescent COVID-19 samples came from the United States, Italy and Spain. The analysed material was cDNA or gDNA that came from T cells, B-cell-depleted T cells, or PBMCs.

Germline loops: CDR1 SGHDN, CDR2 FVKESK. V dropped 5 bases and J dropped 0; count of bases not matched to a gene: 9. The CDR3 is 16 residues long. In the authors' methods: Estimated nucleated cell counts came from reference gene primer amplification. Method: immunoSEQ multiplex PCR; TCRdb's copy keeps in-frame clones and lacks some. V and J calls and clone size are given by that table; D and trimming were obtained from the DNA. Of roughly 140,000 clones in the sample, about 79% were seen once. The chain has TRBV14 and TRBJ2-7, with TRBD1 identical over 8 bases. This clonotype originated in a woman aged 50 to 60 in a cohort sampled during active or convalescent COVID-19. The sample was peripheral blood. The CDR3, as DNA: TGTGCCAGCAGCGCACGTCCGGGACAGGCCTCCTACGAGCAGTACTTC. Its translation: CASSARPGQASYEQYF.